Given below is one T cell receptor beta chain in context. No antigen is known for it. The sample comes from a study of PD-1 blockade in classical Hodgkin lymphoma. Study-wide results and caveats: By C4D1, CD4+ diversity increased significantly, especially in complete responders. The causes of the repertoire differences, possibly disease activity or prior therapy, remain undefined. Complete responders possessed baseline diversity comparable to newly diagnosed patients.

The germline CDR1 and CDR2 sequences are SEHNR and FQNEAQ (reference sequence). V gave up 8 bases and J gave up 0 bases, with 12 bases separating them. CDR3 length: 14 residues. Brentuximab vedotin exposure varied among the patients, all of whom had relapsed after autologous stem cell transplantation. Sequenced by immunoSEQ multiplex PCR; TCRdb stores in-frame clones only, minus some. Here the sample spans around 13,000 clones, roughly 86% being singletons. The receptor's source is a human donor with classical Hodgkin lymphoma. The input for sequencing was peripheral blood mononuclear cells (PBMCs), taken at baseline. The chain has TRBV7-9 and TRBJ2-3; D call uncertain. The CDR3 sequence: CASGADTSTDTQYF. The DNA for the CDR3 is TGTGCCAGCGGAGCTGACACTAGCACAGATACGCAGTATTTT. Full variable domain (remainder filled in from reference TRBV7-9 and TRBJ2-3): DTGVSQNPRHKITKRGQNVTFRCDPISEHNRLYWYRQTLGQGPEFLTYFQNEAQLEKSRLLSDRFSAERPKGSFSTLEIQRTEQGDSAMYLCASGADTSTDTQYFGPGTRLTVL.